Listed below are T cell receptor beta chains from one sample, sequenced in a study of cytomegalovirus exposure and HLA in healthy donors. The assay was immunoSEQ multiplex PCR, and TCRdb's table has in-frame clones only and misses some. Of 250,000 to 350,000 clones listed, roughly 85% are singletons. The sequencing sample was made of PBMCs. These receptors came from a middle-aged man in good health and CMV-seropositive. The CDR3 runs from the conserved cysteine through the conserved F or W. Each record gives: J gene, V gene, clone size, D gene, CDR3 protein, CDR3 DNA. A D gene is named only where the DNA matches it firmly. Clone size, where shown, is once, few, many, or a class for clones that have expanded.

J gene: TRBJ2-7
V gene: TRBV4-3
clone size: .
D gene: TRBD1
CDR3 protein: CASSQEGQSPHEQYF
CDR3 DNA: TGCGCCAGCAGCCAAGAGGGACAGTCCCCCCACGAGCAGTACTTC

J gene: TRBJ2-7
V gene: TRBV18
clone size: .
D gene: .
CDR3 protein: CASSPPGRLSYEQYF
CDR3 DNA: TGTGCCAGCTCACCACCTGGCAGGTTATCCTACGAGCAGTACTTC

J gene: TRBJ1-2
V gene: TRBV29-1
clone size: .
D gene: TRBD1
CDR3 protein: CSVIPGQGFYGYTF
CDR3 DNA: TGCAGCGTTATTCCGGGACAGGGGTTTTATGGCTACACCTTC

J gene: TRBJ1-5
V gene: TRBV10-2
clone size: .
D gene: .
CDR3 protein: CASSLRGGPSYSNQPQHF
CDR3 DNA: TGCGCCAGCAGCCTTCGGGGGGGTCCGTCCTATAGCAATCAGCCCCAGCATTTT

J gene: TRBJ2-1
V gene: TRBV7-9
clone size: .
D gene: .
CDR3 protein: CASSLVAALSSYNEQFF
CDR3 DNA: TGTGCCAGCAGCTTAGTAGCGGCGCTAAGCTCCTACAATGAGCAGTTCTTC

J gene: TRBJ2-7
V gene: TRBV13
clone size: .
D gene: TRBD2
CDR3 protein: CASSSGLAGPSYEQYF
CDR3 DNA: TGTGCCAGCAGCTCAGGACTAGCGGGACCCTCCTACGAGCAGTACTTC

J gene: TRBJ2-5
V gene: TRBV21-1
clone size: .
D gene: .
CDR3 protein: CASSNREDRGGETQYF
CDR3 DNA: TGTGCCAGCAGCAACCGGGAGGACAGGGGAGGAGAGACCCAGTACTTC

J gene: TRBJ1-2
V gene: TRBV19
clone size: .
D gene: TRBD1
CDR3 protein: CASSPGQGSYGYTF
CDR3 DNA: TGTGCCAGTAGTCCCGGACAGGGGTCCTATGGCTACACCTTC

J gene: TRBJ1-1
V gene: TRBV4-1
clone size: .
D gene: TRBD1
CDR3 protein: CASSPRQGAETEAFF
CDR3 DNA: TGCGCCAGCAGCCCCCGACAGGGGGCAGAGACTGAAGCTTTCTTT

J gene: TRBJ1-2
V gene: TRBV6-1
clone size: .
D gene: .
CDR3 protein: CASTLAGNYGYTF
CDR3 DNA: TGTGCCAGCACCCTCGCGGGGAACTATGGCTACACCTTC

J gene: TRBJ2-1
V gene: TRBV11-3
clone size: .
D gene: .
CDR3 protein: CASSEQGPYNEQFF
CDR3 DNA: TGTGCCAGCAGCGAACAGGGTCCCTACAATGAGCAGTTCTTC

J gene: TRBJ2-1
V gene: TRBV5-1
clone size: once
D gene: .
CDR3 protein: CASSLAVSSYNEQFF
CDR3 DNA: TGCGCCAGCAGCTTAGCGGTTAGCTCCTACAATGAGCAGTTCTTC

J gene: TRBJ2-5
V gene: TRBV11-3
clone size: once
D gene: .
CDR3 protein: CASSLVSQETQYF
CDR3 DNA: TGTGCCAGCAGCTTAGTCAGCCAAGAGACCCAGTACTTC

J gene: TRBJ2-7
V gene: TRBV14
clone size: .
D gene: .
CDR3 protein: CASSQAGPYEQYF
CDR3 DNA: TGTGCCAGCAGCCAGGCGGGCCCCTACGAGCAGTACTTC

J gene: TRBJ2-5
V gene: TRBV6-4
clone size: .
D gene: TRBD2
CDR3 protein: CASSITSGETQYF
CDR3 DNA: TGTGCCAGCAGTATAACTAGCGGAGAGACCCAGTACTTC

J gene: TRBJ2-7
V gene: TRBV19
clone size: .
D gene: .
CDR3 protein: CASSIRTRSYEQYF
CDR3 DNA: TGTGCCAGTAGTATAAGGACTCGGTCCTACGAGCAGTACTTC

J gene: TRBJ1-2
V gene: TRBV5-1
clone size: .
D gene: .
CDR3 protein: CASSLGGTSYGYTF
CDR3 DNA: TGCGCCAGCAGCTTGGGAGGGACATCCTATGGCTACACCTTC

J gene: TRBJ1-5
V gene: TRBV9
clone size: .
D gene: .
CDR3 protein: CASSVGPEQPQHF
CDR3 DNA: TGTGCCAGCAGCGTAGGGCCGGAGCAGCCCCAGCATTTT

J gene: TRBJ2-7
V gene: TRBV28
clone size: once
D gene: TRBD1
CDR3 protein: CASSLHLRDRGNYEQYF
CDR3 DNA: TGTGCCAGCAGTTTGCACCTGAGGGACAGGGGCAACTACGAGCAGTACTTC

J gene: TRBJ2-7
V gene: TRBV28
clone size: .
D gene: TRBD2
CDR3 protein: CASSPWREADYEQYF
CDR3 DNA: TGTGCCAGCAGCCCGTGGCGGGAGGCCGACTACGAGCAGTACTTC

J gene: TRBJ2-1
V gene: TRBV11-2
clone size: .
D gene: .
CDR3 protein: CASRRGTVVSAYNEQFF
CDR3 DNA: TGTGCCAGCAGGCGCGGGACGGTCGTAAGTGCCTACAATGAGCAGTTCTTC

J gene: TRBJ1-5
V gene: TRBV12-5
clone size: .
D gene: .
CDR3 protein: CASGLRGGGNQPQHF
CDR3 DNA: TGTGCTAGTGGTTTGAGGGGGGGTGGCAATCAGCCCCAGCATTTT

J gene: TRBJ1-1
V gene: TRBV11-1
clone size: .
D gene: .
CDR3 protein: CASSREGGSGTEAFF
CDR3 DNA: TGTGCCAGCAGCCGCGAGGGGGGGAGCGGCACTGAAGCTTTCTTT

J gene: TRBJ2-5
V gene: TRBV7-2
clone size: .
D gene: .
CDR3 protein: CASSAGQQETQYF
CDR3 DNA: TGTGCCAGCAGCGCGGGACAGCAAGAGACCCAGTACTTC

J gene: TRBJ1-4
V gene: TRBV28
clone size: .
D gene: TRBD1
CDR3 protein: CASRDRALEKLFF
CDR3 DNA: TGTGCCAGCCGGGACAGGGCTTTAGAAAAACTGTTTTTT

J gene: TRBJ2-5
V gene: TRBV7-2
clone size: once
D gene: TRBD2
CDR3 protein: CASSRRREQETQYF
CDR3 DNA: TGTGCCAGCAGCCGCCGGCGGGAGCAAGAGACCCAGTACTTC

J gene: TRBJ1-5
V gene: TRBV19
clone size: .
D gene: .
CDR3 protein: CASTPSGGDSNQPQHF
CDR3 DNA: TGTGCCAGTACCCCTAGCGGGGGCGATAGCAATCAGCCCCAGCATTTT

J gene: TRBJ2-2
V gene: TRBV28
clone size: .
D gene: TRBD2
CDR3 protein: CASSVAGASGELFF
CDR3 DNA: TGTGCCAGCAGTGTAGCGGGAGCGTCCGGGGAGCTGTTTTTT

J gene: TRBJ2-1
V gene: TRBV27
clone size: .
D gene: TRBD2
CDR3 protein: CASSRHRPTSGSYNEQFF
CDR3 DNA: TGTGCCAGCAGTCGCCACCGGCCGACTAGCGGCTCCTACAATGAGCAGTTCTTC

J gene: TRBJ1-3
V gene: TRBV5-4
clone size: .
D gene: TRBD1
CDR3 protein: CASSLAKGQPGNTIYF
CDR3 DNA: TGTGCCAGCAGCTTGGCGAAGGGACAGCCAGGAAACACCATATATTTT

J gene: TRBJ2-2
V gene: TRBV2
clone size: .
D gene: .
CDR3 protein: CASSERRGRNTGELFF
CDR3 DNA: TGTGCCAGCAGTGAACGGAGGGGCCGCAACACCGGGGAGCTGTTTTTT

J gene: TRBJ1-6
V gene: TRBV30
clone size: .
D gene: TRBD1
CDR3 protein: CAPPPTGGRSPLHF
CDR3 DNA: TGTGCCCCCCCTCCGACAGGGGGGCGATCACCCCTCCACTTT

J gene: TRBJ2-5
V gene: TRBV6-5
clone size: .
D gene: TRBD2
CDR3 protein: CASSSEAGVALQYF
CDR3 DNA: TGTGCCAGCAGTTCTGAAGCGGGAGTTGCGCTTCAGTACTTC

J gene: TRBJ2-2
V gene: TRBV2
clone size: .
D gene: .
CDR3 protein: CASSESLRATWNTGELFF
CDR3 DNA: TGTGCCAGCAGTGAATCCCTTCGGGCGACTTGGAACACCGGGGAGCTATTTTTT

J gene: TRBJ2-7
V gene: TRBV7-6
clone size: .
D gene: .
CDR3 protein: CASSFDRESWYEQYF
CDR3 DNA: TGTGCCAGCAGCTTTGACCGGGAGTCTTGGTACGAGCAGTACTTC

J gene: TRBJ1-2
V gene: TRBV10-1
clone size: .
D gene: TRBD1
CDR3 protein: CASSPNRGHGYTF
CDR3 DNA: TGCGCCAGCAGCCCTAACAGGGGCCACGGCTACACCTTC

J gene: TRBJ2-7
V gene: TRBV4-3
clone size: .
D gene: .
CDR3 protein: CASSQDLASDEQYF
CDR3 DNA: TGCGCCAGCAGCCAAGATCTTGCGAGTGACGAGCAGTACTTC

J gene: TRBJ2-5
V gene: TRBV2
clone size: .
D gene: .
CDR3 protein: CASSERGRARETQYF
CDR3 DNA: TGTGCCAGCAGTGAAAGGGGGAGGGCTCGGGAGACCCAGTACTTC

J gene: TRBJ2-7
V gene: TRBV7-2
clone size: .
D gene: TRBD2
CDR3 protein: CASSLFPGGSYEQYF
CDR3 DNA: TGTGCCAGCAGCTTATTCCCGGGAGGCTCCTACGAGCAGTACTTC

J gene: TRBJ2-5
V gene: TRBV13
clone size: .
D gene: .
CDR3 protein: CASSLVPVRGLKETQYF
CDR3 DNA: TGTGCCAGCAGCTTAGTGCCAGTCCGGGGATTAAAAGAGACCCAGTACTTC

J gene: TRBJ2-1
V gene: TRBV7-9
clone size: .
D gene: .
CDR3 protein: CASSLSGYEQFF
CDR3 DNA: TGTGCCAGCAGCTTATCAGGGTATGAGCAGTTCTTC

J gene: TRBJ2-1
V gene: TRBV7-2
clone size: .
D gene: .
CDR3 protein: CASTKMGGSSNEQFF
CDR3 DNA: TGTGCCAGCACCAAGATGGGGGGATCTAGCAATGAGCAGTTCTTC